The 28 T cell receptor beta chains given below trace back to one sample, sequenced in a study of T cell responses to AZD1222 COVID-19 vaccine. Sequencing used immunoSEQ multiplex PCR; TCRdb keeps in-frame clones, though not all of them. The sample holds 95,000 to 150,000 clones, 85% to 90% seen once. Sequences were derived from peripheral blood, sampled on day 0 of AZD1222 vaccination. These TCRs come from an adult in good health.

The chain employs TRBV5-6 and TRBJ1-2; TRBD1 matches at 7 bases. The germline CDR1 and CDR2 sequences are SGHDT and YYEEEE. V was pared by 0 bases and J by 8 bases, with 10 bases of the junction left unmatched. There are 15 residues in the CDR3. The CDR3 DNA is TGTGCCAGCAGCTTGGACGGAGGAGGGGGCCGGGGCTACACCTTC. Encoded protein: CASSLDGGGGRGYTF.

The chain is built from TRBV5-1 and TRBJ1-1; 7 positions match TRBD1. Germline values: CDR1 SGHRS, CDR2 YFSETQ. J lost 3 bases, V lost 1 base, and 6 bases had no gene match. This CDR3 has 15 amino acids. In DNA form, the CDR3 reads TGCGCCAGCAGCTTGACACAGGGGAGGTACACTGAAGCTTTCTTT. It translates to CASSLTQGRYTEAFF.

The chain links TRBV5-6 to TRBJ2-7, with D perhaps given as TRBD1 or TRBD2 (5 bases each). CDR1 and CDR2 from the germline V gene are SGHDT and YYEEEE. This CDR3 has 14 amino acids. Trimming stripped 6 bases from V and 3 bases from J, with 16 bases between. In DNA form, the CDR3 reads TGTGCCAGCACCGGGACGAAGGTTTACTACGAGCAGTACTTC. Amino acid sequence: CASTGTKVYYEQYF.

The chain links TRBV18 to TRBJ1-3; tentative D call: TRBD1 (6 bases). V lost 3 bases to trimming and J lost 0 bases, with 21 bases between them. This CDR3 region has 19 residues. Germline loops: CDR1 KGHSH, CDR2 LQKENI. The CDR3 DNA follows: TGTGCCAGCTCACCGATTAGAGGGGGGGACACTTCCTCTGGAAACACCATATATTTT. As protein: CASSPIRGGDTSSGNTIYF.

The chain recombines TRBV5-1 with TRBJ2-2; perhaps D is TRBD1 or TRBD2 (5 bases each). With 6 bases removed from V and 6 bases from J, the gap between germline ends came to 18 bases. The CDR3 is 15 amino acids. Germline CDR1 reads SGHRS; CDR2 reads YFSETQ. The CDR3 coding sequence is TGCGCCAGCATGGGGGAACACTTGACCGCCGGGGAGCTGTTTTTT. Its translation: CASMGEHLTAGELFF. Complete variable domain (other parts from reference TRBV5-1 and TRBJ2-2): KAGVTQTPRYLIKTRGQQVTLSCSPISGHRSVSWYQQTPGQGLQFLFEYFSETQRNKGNFPGRFSGRQFSNSRSEMNVSTLELGDSALYLCASMGEHLTAGELFFGEGSRLTVL.

The gene calls are TRBV19 and TRBJ1-2; the match to TRBD1 covers 7 bases. V was pared by 10 bases and J by 4 bases, with 9 bases of the junction left unmatched. Germline V CDR1 and CDR2: LNHDA, SQIVND (reference sequence). This CDR3 region has 13 residues. For the CDR3, the DNA is TGTGCCACCACAGGGGTACGGGGCTATGGCTACACCTTC. This gives the protein CATTGVRGYGYTF.

The rearrangement links TRBV2 to TRBJ2-7; D might be TRBD2 (5 bases). The CDR3 is made up of 10 amino acids. Germline V gene lookup returns CDR1 SNHLY and CDR2 FYNNEI. The CDR3 DNA is TGTTCAACACGGGGTCACGAGCAGTACTTC. Residues: CSTRGHEQYF.

This clone was detected only once. The chain recombines TRBV5-1 with TRBJ1-1; D not certain. The germline V and J ends were trimmed by 0 bases and 3 bases, with 9 bases remaining between them. Germline V gene lookup returns CDR1 SGHRS and CDR2 YFSETQ. The CDR3 covers 14 residues. The CDR3 spells CASSLGPQDTEAFF. CDR3 DNA: TGCGCCAGCAGCTTGGGTCCCCAGGACACTGAAGCTTTCTTT.

The chain has TRBV27 and TRBJ2-5; TRBD2 aligns across 13 bases. This CDR3 has 18 amino acids. J gave up 3 bases and V 6 bases, and 13 bases lay outside the gene matches. Germline V gene data show CDR1 as MNHEY and CDR2 as SMNVEV (reference sequence). In DNA form, the CDR3 reads TGTGCCAGCAGCAAGAGAGGAGCGGGACTAGCGGGGAAAGAGACCCAGTACTTC. Its translation is CASSKRGAGLAGKETQYF.

The J gene is TRBJ1-5, the V gene TRBV5-1; D not resolved. V lost 1 base to trimming and J lost 9 bases, with 14 bases between them. Germline CDR1 SGHRS, CDR2 YFSETQ. The CDR3 has 14 residues. CDR3 sequence reads: CASSLMPAQRPQHF. CDR3 bases: TGCGCCAGCAGCTTGATGCCAGCACAGCGGCCCCAGCATTTT.

This sequence joins TRBV7-2 and TRBJ2-1, with TRBD2 matching 7 bases. Germline-derived CDR1 and CDR2 are SGHTA and FQGNSA. This CDR3 region has 15 residues. With 8 bases clipped from V and 0 bases from J, the junction kept 7 bases outside the gene matches. In nucleotides, the CDR3 is TGTGCCAGCCGATGGGGGGGAACCTCCTACAATGAGCAGTTCTTC. This codes for CASRWGGTSYNEQFF.

Of note for this clone: In the same sample, other DNA sequences code for this CDR3. V usage is TRBV19 and J usage is TRBJ1-1; no reliable D call. The V and J ends lost 2 bases and 1 base respectively, with 5 bases between them. The length of the CDR3 is 13 residues. CDR1 is LNHDA, CDR2 SQIVND, per germline (reference sequence). CDR3 loop: CASSISRNTEAFF. The CDR3 region has the DNA TGTGCCAGTAGTATATCACGGAACACTGAAGCTTTCTTT.

The chain joins TRBV21-1 to TRBJ1-5; the table's D call of TRBD1 was not tested on the DNA. TRBV21-1 is a pseudogene segment. CDR3 length: 20 residues. The DNA of the CDR3 is TGTGCCAGCAGCAAAGAAAAGGGACAGGGGGCGCGTTTCGGCAATCAGCCCCAGCATTTT. It codes for CASSKEKGQGARFGNQPQHF.

The chain combines TRBV5-6 with TRBJ2-2, with D unclear. The V end was cut by 4 bases, the J end by 7 bases, with 8 bases between. In germline, CDR1 is SGHDT, CDR2 YYEEEE. The CDR3 is 12 amino acids. The CDR3 DNA is TGTGCCAGCAGCCGCCAAGGCGGGGAGCTGTTTTTT. Translated, it gives CASSRQGGELFF.

V usage is TRBV6-5 and J usage is TRBJ1-1; D gene uncertain. Germline CDR1 MNHEY, CDR2 SVGAGI. The V gene lost 6 bases and the J gene lost 1 base, with 15 bases spanning the gap. This CDR3 comprises 15 residues. The CDR3 region has the DNA TGTGCCAGCAGGAGAAACGGACTCGAGAACACTGAAGCTTTCTTT. Residues: CASRRNGLENTEAFF.

This clone was picked up one time. CDR3 loop: CASSERATRRGETQYF. The CDR3, as DNA: TGTGCCAGCAGTGAAAGGGCGACGCGTCGTGGGGAGACCCAGTACTTC. The chain has TRBV2 and TRBJ2-5; no clear D gene. From germline, CDR1 is SNHLY and CDR2 FYNNEI. The CDR3 consists of 16 residues. Trimming took 2 bases from V and 5 from J, leaving 18 bases between them.

The chain joins TRBV28 to TRBJ1-1; perhaps TRBD1 as D (6 bases). This CDR3 has 16 amino acids. Trimming removed 0 bases from V and 3 bases from J, with 14 bases in between. The germline gives CDR1 MDHEN, CDR2 SYDVKM. CDR3 in DNA: TGTGCCAGCAGTTTATGGAAAGGGGGGGCCGACACTGAAGCTTTCTTT. Translation gives CASSLWKGGADTEAFF.

This clone was recorded once. This rearrangement joins TRBV18 to TRBJ1-2; TRBD1 aligns across 7 bases. From germline, CDR1 is KGHSH and CDR2 LQKENI. V lost 6 bases, J lost 0 bases, and 4 bases stayed unmatched. The CDR3 covers 14 residues. The CDR3 DNA follows: TGTGCCAGCTCCCCTGGGACAGCTAACTATGGCTACACCTTC. It codes for CASSPGTANYGYTF.

V and J are TRBV10-2 and TRBJ1-2, with D perhaps matching TRBD1 (5 bases). Germline CDR1 WSHSY, CDR2 SAAADI. The CDR3 extends over 15 amino acids. Trimming removed 6 bases at V and 2 bases at J, with 16 bases between. CDR3 nucleotide sequence: TGCGCCAGCAGCGATCAACGACAGAAAAACTATGGCTACACCTTC. This gives the protein CASSDQRQKNYGYTF.

The chain recombines TRBV7-2 with TRBJ1-5; 11 bases are a match to TRBD1. Trimming cost V 5 bases and J 3 bases; bases outside gene matches: 6. Germline V lookup: CDR1 SGHTA, CDR2 FQGNSA. The CDR3 extends over 16 amino acids. The CDR3 here is CASSQDRGPANQPQHF. CDR3 coding DNA: TGTGCCAGCAGCCAGGACAGGGGGCCAGCCAATCAGCCCCAGCATTTT. Full variable domain (outside the CDR3, taken from reference TRBV7-2 and TRBJ1-5): GAGVSQSPSNKVTEKGKDVELRCDPISGHTALYWYRQSLGQGLEFLIYFQGNSAPDKSGLPSDRFSAERTGGSVSTLTIQRTQQEDSAVYLCASSQDRGPANQPQHFGDGTRLSIL.

The gene calls are TRBV5-8 and TRBJ1-2, with TRBD1 matching over 10 bases. The CDR3 is 13 residues long. The germline V gene encodes CDR1 SGHTS and CDR2 YDEGEE. V lost 5 bases, J lost 6 bases, and 4 bases stayed unmatched. The CDR3 loop reads CASRGTGVDGYTF. The CDR3 coding sequence is TGTGCCAGCAGGGGGACAGGGGTGGATGGCTACACCTTC.

This sequence joins TRBV4-3 and TRBJ2-2, with D hard to call. There are 17 residues in the CDR3. CDR1 and CDR2 (germline): LGHNA, YSLEER. Trimming cost V 4 bases and J 0 bases, with 15 bases left between them. CDR3 loop: CASSLPRETPNTGELFF. The CDR3 DNA sequence: TGCGCCAGCAGCCTGCCAAGGGAAACTCCGAACACCGGGGAGCTGTTTTTT.

The chain recombines TRBV5-1 with TRBJ1-6, with 7 bases identical to TRBD1. V gave up 4 bases and J gave up 6 bases; unmatched junction bases: 4. Germline V lookup: CDR1 SGHRS, CDR2 YFSETQ. The CDR3 extends over 14 amino acids. The CDR3 DNA reads TGCGCCAGCAGCCCGGGACAGCTTAATTCACCCCTCCACTTT. Translation gives CASSPGQLNSPLHF.

The chain has TRBV4-2 and TRBJ1-2; 9 bases are shared with TRBD1. CDR1 and CDR2 from the germline V gene are LGHNA and YNFKEQ. V was pared by 4 bases and J by 4 bases, with 16 bases of the junction left unmatched. The CDR3 totals 18 residues. Here the CDR3 reads CASSPLTGGYGVSYGYTF. Here the CDR3 DNA reads TGTGCCAGCAGCCCCTTGACAGGGGGTTACGGGGTATCCTATGGCTACACCTTC.

The chain is built from TRBV15 and TRBJ2-7, with D possibly matching TRBD1 (6 bases). Germline CDR1 and CDR2: LNHNV and YYDKDF (reference sequence). The V end was cut by 0 bases, the J end by 2 bases, with 11 bases between. The CDR3 has 15 amino acids. The CDR3 nucleotides read TGTGCCACCAGCAGAGAGCAGGGGACACCCTACGAGCAGTACTTC. Its protein is CATSREQGTPYEQYF. The whole variable domain, filled in from reference TRBV15 and TRBJ2-7, reads DAMVIQNPRYQVTQFGKPVTLSCSQTLNHNVMYWYQQKSSQAPKLLFHYYDKDFNNEADTPDNFQSRRPNTSFCFLDIRSPGLGDTAMYLCATSREQGTPYEQYFGPGTRLTVT.

This clone was found once. The rearrangement joins TRBV21-1 to TRBJ2-7; the listed D gene, TRBD1, was not tested against the DNA. TRBV21-1 is assigned pseudogene status. CDR3 length: 12 residues. CDR3 DNA sequence: TGTGCCAGCTTGGGACAGCCCTACGAGCAGTACTTC. It yields the protein CASLGQPYEQYF.

The chain recombines TRBV28 with TRBJ1-2; maybe TRBD1 (5 bases). The CDR3 loop spans 13 amino acids. V lost 3 bases and J lost 4, with 9 bases in between. Looked up from germline, CDR1 is MDHEN and CDR2 is SYDVKM. CDR3 DNA: TGTGCCAGCAGTTTTGGAGGGGCCTATGGCTACACCTTC. Translating gives CASSFGGAYGYTF.

The chain joins TRBV18 to TRBJ2-7; the match to TRBD2 covers 10 bases. Germline loops: CDR1 KGHSH, CDR2 LQKENI. This CDR3 region has 15 residues. J lost 3 bases, V lost 5 bases, and 7 bases had no gene match. The DNA of the CDR3 is TGTGCCAGCTCAGAATTAGCGGGAGGACTCTACGAGCAGTACTTC. Residues: CASSELAGGLYEQYF.